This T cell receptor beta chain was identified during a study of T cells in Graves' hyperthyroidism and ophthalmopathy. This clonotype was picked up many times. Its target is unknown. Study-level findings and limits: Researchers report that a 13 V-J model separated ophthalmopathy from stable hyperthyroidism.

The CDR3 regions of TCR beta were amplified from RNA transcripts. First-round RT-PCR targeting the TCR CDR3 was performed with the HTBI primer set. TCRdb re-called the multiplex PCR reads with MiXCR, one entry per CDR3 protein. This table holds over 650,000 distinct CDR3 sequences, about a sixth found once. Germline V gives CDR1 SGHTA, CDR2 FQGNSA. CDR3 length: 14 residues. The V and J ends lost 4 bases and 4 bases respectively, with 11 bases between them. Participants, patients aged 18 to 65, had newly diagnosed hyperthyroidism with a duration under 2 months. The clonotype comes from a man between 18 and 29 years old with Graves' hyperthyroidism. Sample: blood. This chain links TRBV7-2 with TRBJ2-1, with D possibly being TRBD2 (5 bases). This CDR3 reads CASSSLGPYNEQFF. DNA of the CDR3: TGTGCCAGCAGCTCACTAGGCCCTTACAATGAGCAGTTCTTC.